This note documents a single T cell receptor beta chain sequence. Its antigen is not known. CTLA-4 blockade with ipilimumab, together with focal radiation, was given to patients with chemo-refractory metastatic non-small-cell lung cancer. The data originate from a study of radiotherapy plus CTLA-4 blockade in lung cancer. Study details: Objective response was observed in more than 15% of patients, and disease control in roughly 30%.

Clones were read by immunoSEQ multiplex PCR, and TCRdb kept only the in-frame ones, dropping some. The table has over 85,000 clones, 85% to 90% seen once. The germline gives CDR1 SEHNR, CDR2 FQNEAQ (reference sequence). Trimming removed 6 bases from V and 1 base from J, with 19 bases in between. The CDR3 has 16 amino acids. Findings and caveats of the study: Clones derived from tumor TCRs expanded in blood after radiotherapy plus ipilimumab.

The sequencing used peripheral blood, collected from a patient treated with radiotherapy plus ipilimumab. The chain has TRBV7-9 and TRBJ2-7; D not resolved. This clonotype originated in a human donor with non-small cell lung cancer that progressed on radiotherapy plus ipilimumab. The CDR3 region is CASSHLVSPTSYEQYF. As DNA, the CDR3 is TGTGCCAGCAGTCATCTCGTGAGTCCGACTTCCTACGAGCAGTACTTC.